These 29 T cell receptor beta chains came from one sample sequenced in a study of cytomegalovirus exposure and HLA in healthy donors. Amplification used 60 Vbeta primers and 13 Jbeta primers. Here immunoSEQ multiplex PCR was the method, and the copy in TCRdb shows in-frame clones only, minus some. This sample yields about 82,000 clones, of which about a tenth are seen a single time; approximately 25% belongs to the top ten. Material for sequencing was PBMCs. These receptors were collected from a man between 60 and 75 years old in good health and CMV-seropositive.

V and J are TRBV5-1 and TRBJ2-3; no definite D call. The CDR3 totals 16 residues. V lost 0 bases and J 1 base, leaving 12 bases between the germline ends. CDR1 is SGHRS, CDR2 YFSETQ, per germline. The CDR3 here is CASSLGAVTGTDTQYF. In nucleotides, the CDR3 is TGCGCCAGCAGCTTGGGGGCCGTCACCGGCACAGATACGCAGTATTTT.

The V and J genes are TRBV6-1 and TRBJ1-5; 9 positions match TRBD1. Germline lookup yields CDR1 MNHNS and CDR2 SASEGT. J was trimmed by 5 bases and V by 3 bases; bases with no gene match: 5. This CDR3 contains 15 residues. The CDR3 region is CASSDPGQGYQPQHF. The CDR3 DNA sequence: TGTGCCAGCAGTGATCCGGGACAGGGATATCAGCCCCAGCATTTT.

This clone was seen a few times. It differs at one base from a far larger clone, so likely a read error. The sample carries other DNA sequences with the same CDR3. The V call is TRBV18, the J call TRBJ1-4; perhaps TRBD1 as D (5 bases). CDR1 is KGHSH and CDR2 is LQKENI in the germline V gene. CDR3 length: 12 residues. This CDR3 reads CASSPRGEKLFF. The CDR3 DNA reads TGCGCCAGCTCCCCCCGGGGGGAAAAACTGTTTTTT.

This clone was seen a few times. The chain combines TRBV19 with TRBJ1-6; no firm D call. V was pared by 5 bases and J by 0 bases, with 11 bases between. The CDR3 consists of 16 residues. Germline V CDR1 and CDR2: LNHDA, SQIVND (reference sequence). The CDR3 nucleotides are TGTGCCAGTAGTCCCCGAGGGAGCTCCTATAATTCACCCCTCCACTTT. It yields the protein CASSPRGSSYNSPLHF.

The sample holds one count of this clone. This chain connects TRBV19 to TRBJ1-2, with 7 bases lining up with TRBD1. The J segment lost 1 base and the V segment lost 7 bases, leaving 9 bases of the junction unmatched. CDR3 length: 15 residues. Germline CDR1 reads LNHDA; CDR2 reads SQIVND (reference sequence). The DNA of the CDR3 is TGTGCCAGTATGGCAGGGGGAGGAAGTAACTATGGCTACACCTTC. Its protein is CASMAGGGSNYGYTF.

The chain is built from TRBV30 and TRBJ1-2; D not certain. Germline V CDR1 and CDR2: GTSNPN, SVGIG (reference sequence). This CDR3 contains 13 residues. Trimming took 4 bases from V and 8 from J, leaving 17 bases between them. CDR3 in DNA: TGTGCCTGGATGGGAGAGCCCCTATGGGGCTACACCTTC. Translating gives CAWMGEPLWGYTF.

This clone was seen only a few times. DNA for the CDR3: TGCGCCAGCAGCCCCGAGGGGGGGAGGCAGCCCCAGCATTTT. Protein sequence: CASSPEGGRQPQHF. The genes are TRBV5-1 and TRBJ1-5; maybe TRBD1 (6 bases). V lost 4 bases, J lost 7 bases, and 15 bases lay in between. The CDR3 extends over 14 amino acids. Germline V gene data show CDR1 as SGHRS and CDR2 as YFSETQ.

For the CDR3, the DNA is TGTGCCAGCCCCCGAGGCTTGATTACACACGATACGCAGTATTTT. Protein product: CASPRGLITHDTQYF. The rearrangement links TRBV5-4 to TRBJ2-3, with D unresolved. CDR3 size: 15 residues. The V gene's germline CDR1 is SGHNT and CDR2 YYREEE (reference sequence). The V gene lost 7 bases and the J gene lost 6 bases, with 21 bases spanning the gap.

This clone was picked up a small number of times. The CDR3 here is CAISGRGDNEQFF. The CDR3 nucleotides are TGTGCCATCAGTGGAAGAGGCGACAATGAGCAGTTCTTC. The V call is TRBV10-3, the J call TRBJ2-1; D is unclear. V was pared by 4 bases and J by 5 bases, with 9 bases between. This CDR3 region has 13 residues. Germline CDR1 and CDR2: ENHRY and SYGVKD.

This clone was seen a few times. This sequence joins TRBV15 and TRBJ2-7, with TRBD1 matching over 8 bases. Losses at the gene ends were 0 bases for V and 3 bases for J; bases not matched to a gene: 4. The germline gives CDR1 LNHNV, CDR2 YYDKDF (reference sequence). This CDR3 has 15 residues. Here the CDR3 DNA reads TGTGCCACCAGCAGAGATCGAGGGACAGGCTACGAGCAGTACTTC. It yields the protein CATSRDRGTGYEQYF.

The table lists this clone with a few counts. The chain couples TRBV2 to TRBJ2-7, with TRBD1 matching over 9 bases. The germline V gene has CDR1 SNHLY and CDR2 FYNNEI. Trimming cost V 10 bases and J 0 bases; bases outside gene matches: 4. This CDR3 has 13 residues. This CDR3 is CATGTGSSYEQYV. Here the CDR3 DNA reads TGTGCCACCGGGACAGGGAGCTCCTACGAGCAGTACGTC.

V and J are TRBV18 and TRBJ1-3, with a possible D match to TRBD1 (6 bases). The CDR3 sequence is 16 residues long. The germline V and J ends were trimmed by 2 bases and 0 bases, with 11 bases remaining between them. Germline V gene data show CDR1 as KGHSH and CDR2 as LQKENI. CDR3 in DNA: TGTGCCAGCTCACCAGGGCGAGGGGGCTCTGGAAACACCATATATTTT. Encoded protein: CASSPGRGGSGNTIYF.

The genes are TRBV2 and TRBJ1-5; D not resolved. The V gene lost 3 bases and the J gene lost 7 bases, with 7 bases spanning the gap. Germline lookup yields CDR1 SNHLY and CDR2 FYNNEI. The CDR3 runs 12 residues. As DNA, the CDR3 is TGTGCCAGCAGTGAGGCAGGCCAGCCCCAGCATTTT. Protein product: CASSEAGQPQHF.

The chain recombines TRBV7-9 with TRBJ2-5; a weak D match, TRBD2 (6 bases). Trimming cost V 1 base and J 5 bases, with 20 bases left between them. The CDR3 contains 17 residues. CDR1 is SEHNR, CDR2 FQNEAQ, per germline (reference sequence). CDR3 sequence: CASSLGGRGSGGETQYF. In DNA, the CDR3 is TGTGCCAGCAGCTTAGGGGGCCGCGGATCTGGGGGGGAGACCCAGTACTTC.

The chain uses TRBV2 and TRBJ1-5; D is perhaps TRBD1 (5 bases). The CDR3 has 15 residues. Germline values: CDR1 SNHLY, CDR2 FYNNEI. V was shortened by 5 bases and J by 2 bases, with 13 bases between the two germline ends. In DNA, the CDR3 is TGTGCCAGCAGTAGGGACTCAACGGGCAATCAGCCCCAGCATTTT. It translates to CASSRDSTGNQPQHF.

J is TRBJ2-2 and V is TRBV7-3, with a possible D match to TRBD1 (6 bases). Germline V gene lookup returns CDR1 SGHTA and CDR2 FQGTGA. V shed 5 bases and J shed 2 bases, with 12 bases lying between them. This CDR3 is built from 15 residues. For the CDR3, the DNA is TGTGCCAGCAGCCAGGGACACTTTAACACCGGGGAGCTGTTTTTT. This gives the protein CASSQGHFNTGELFF.

V is TRBV4-1 and J is TRBJ2-3; 13 nucleotides agree with TRBD2. This CDR3 has 16 residues. Germline CDR1 MGHRA, CDR2 YSYEKL. Unmatched junction bases numbered 10, after V lost 4 bases and J lost 9 bases. CDR3 DNA sequence: TGCGCCAGCAGCCGAACGACTAGCGGGGGGTTGGAAACGCAGTATTTT. The encoded protein is CASSRTTSGGLETQYF.

This clone was counted a few times. The genes are TRBV27 and TRBJ2-3; 14 nucleotides align to TRBD2. Germline assignment: CDR1 MNHEY and CDR2 SMNVEV (reference sequence). The J segment lost 4 bases and the V segment lost 6 bases, leaving 6 bases of the junction unmatched. The CDR3 runs to 16 residues. The DNA of the CDR3 is TGTGCCAGCAGGGGACTAGCGGGAGTGATGGCAGATACGCAGTATTTT. Translation: CASRGLAGVMADTQYF.

CDR3 amino acids: CASSPGQSTDTQYF. In nucleotides, the CDR3 is TGCGCCAGCAGCCCGGGACAGAGCACAGATACGCAGTATTTT. The chain uses TRBV4-1 and TRBJ2-3, with 7 bases that match TRBD1. Germline lookup yields CDR1 MGHRA and CDR2 YSYEKL. The ends lost 4 bases at V and 0 bases at J; junction bases unmatched: 1. The CDR3 spans 14 residues.

There are a few counts of this clone. The genes are TRBV5-1 and TRBJ1-2, with a possible D match to TRBD1 (6 bases). Germline lookup yields CDR1 SGHRS and CDR2 YFSETQ. V was pared by 0 bases and J by 8 bases, with 17 bases between. The CDR3 is 15 residues long. CDR3 residues: CASSLAPDSNRGYTF. CDR3 coding DNA: TGCGCCAGCAGCTTGGCCCCGGACAGCAATCGAGGCTACACCTTC.

This clone came up a few times. The V call is TRBV5-4, the J call TRBJ2-4; 15 bases are a match to TRBD2. Germline CDR1 SGHNT, CDR2 YYREEE (reference sequence). V was pared by 4 bases and J by 5 bases, with 4 bases of the junction left unmatched. CDR3 length: 16 amino acids. CDR3 in amino acids: CASSLGLAGGENIQYF. DNA of the CDR3: TGTGCCAGCAGCCTGGGACTAGCGGGAGGCGAAAACATTCAGTACTTC.

This clone has just a few counts. The chain links TRBV28 to TRBJ1-5, with no clear D. This CDR3 is 13 amino acids long. V gave up 8 bases and J gave up 10 bases, with 18 bases separating them. Germline values: CDR1 MDHEN, CDR2 SYDVKM. The CDR3 DNA reads TGTGCCAGCCTTCAACAGCGGAACAAACCCCAGCATTTT. Translation: CASLQQRNKPQHF.

The V gene is TRBV19, the J gene TRBJ2-5; 13 positions agree with TRBD2. In germline, CDR1 is LNHDA, CDR2 SQIVND (reference sequence). There are 15 residues in the CDR3. The J segment lost 4 bases and the V segment lost 6 bases, leaving 5 bases of the junction unmatched. DNA for the CDR3: TGTGCCAGTAGACTAGCGGGAGGGCCGGGAGAGACCCAGTACTTC. Translation: CASRLAGGPGETQYF. Full variable domain (remainder filled in from reference TRBV19 and TRBJ2-5): DGGITQSPKYLFRKEGQNVTLSCEQNLNHDAMYWYRQDPGQGLRLIYYSQIVNDFQKGDIAEGYSVSREKKESFPLTVTSAQKNPTAFYLCASRLAGGPGETQYFGPGTRLLVL.

This clone has just a few counts. CDR3 in DNA: TGTGCCAGCAGCTTAGATCCGGGGTTAAAAGAGACCCAGTACTTC. It is translated as CASSLDPGLKETQYF. The chain joins TRBV13 to TRBJ2-5, with a tentative D call TRBD2 (5 bases). Trimming took 1 base from V and 3 from J, leaving 12 bases between them. Germline CDR1 PRHDT, CDR2 FYEKMQ (reference sequence). The CDR3 sequence is 15 residues long.

This clone has just a few counts. The chain uses TRBV6-6 and TRBJ1-5; TRBD1 is a possible D gene (5 bases). The CDR3 spans 10 residues. The germline CDR1 and CDR2 sequences are MNHNY and SVGAGI (reference sequence). CDR3 loop: CAGGVGAQHF. CDR3 sequence (DNA): TGTGCGGGGGGGGTAGGAGCCCAGCATTTT.

Only a few counts were recorded for this clone. J is TRBJ2-7 and V is TRBV19; possibly TRBD2 for D (6 bases). From germline, CDR1 is LNHDA and CDR2 SQIVND (reference sequence). The V and J ends lost 5 bases and 7 bases respectively, with 24 bases between them. This CDR3 has 16 residues. In DNA, the CDR3 is TGTGCCAGTAGTCCCTGGCGCGCAGGCAGGGCGGGAGAGCAGTACTTC. Protein sequence: CASSPWRAGRAGEQYF. The entire variable domain, with the rest obtained from reference TRBV19 and TRBJ2-7, is as follows: DGGITQSPKYLFRKEGQNVTLSCEQNLNHDAMYWYRQDPGQGLRLIYYSQIVNDFQKGDIAEGYSVSREKKESFPLTVTSAQKNPTAFYLCASSPWRAGRAGEQYFGPGTRLTVT.

The chain carries TRBV1 and TRBJ2-1; the table's D call, TRBD2, was not checked against the DNA. TRBV1 is termed a pseudogene. The CDR3 covers 14 residues. The CDR3 coding sequence is TGCACCAGCGGAACAGCGGGGAGGGCGGGTGAGCAGTTCTTC. This sequence encodes CTSGTAGRAGEQFF.

This clone was seen a handful of times. The rearrangement uses TRBV6-6 and TRBJ2-5; TRBD1 might be the D (6 bases). The CDR3 spans 14 residues. Germline CDR1 MNHNY, CDR2 SVGAGI (reference sequence). V gave up 3 bases and J gave up 2 bases, with 10 bases separating them. CDR3: CASSYLTGQETQYF. The CDR3 bases are TGTGCCAGCAGTTATCTAACAGGGCAAGAGACCCAGTACTTC.

The chain couples TRBV28 to TRBJ1-1; D unresolved. Germline CDR1 reads MDHEN; CDR2 reads SYDVKM. Trimming pared 8 bases from V and 0 bases from J, leaving 19 bases between. This CDR3 is built from 16 residues. Here the CDR3 reads CASYLTAGYVNTEAFF. DNA for the CDR3: TGTGCCAGCTACTTGACCGCGGGTTATGTGAACACTGAAGCTTTCTTT.